The entry that follows covers one T cell receptor (beta chain) sequence. Trimming took 4 bases from V and 6 from J, leaving 24 bases between them. Germline values: CDR1 SGHRS, CDR2 YFSETQ. The CDR3 runs to 17 residues. The repertoire was sequenced with immunoSEQ multiplex PCR; TCRdb's copy has only in-frame clones and lacks some. This sample has about 94,000 clones, with nearly 97% found just once. The sample comes from a study of technical replicates of blood from a few donors. Input material: T cells isolated from PBMCs. This TCR was sampled from a human donor in good health. This chain uses TRBV5-1 with TRBJ2-3, with a weak D call TRBD2 (7 bases). The CDR3 DNA reads TGCGCCAGCAGCAAGTTCCTAGTCGGCGGGGGCATGGATACGCAGTATTTT. It specifies CASSKFLVGGGMDTQYF.